This T cell receptor (beta chain) appears in the sequencing data of a study of blood T cell repertoires in COVID-19. This clone was detected only a few times. In the source study's methods: Quantification of nucleated cells was approximated via reference gene primer amplification. The repertoire was sequenced with immunoSEQ multiplex PCR; TCRdb's copy has only in-frame clones and lacks some. V and J calls and clone size follow that table, whereas D and trimming were derived from the DNA. The sample holds 100,000 to 150,000 clones, around 81% seen once. The specimen sequenced was peripheral blood. The clonotype originates from a woman aged 45-65 years with acute or convalescent COVID-19.

The CDR3 DNA is TGTGCCAGCGGGCTAAGGTCCGGGGAGCTGTTTTTT. It encodes CASGLRSGELFF. J is TRBJ2-2 and V is TRBV2; D is unresolved. Germline assignment: CDR1 SNHLY and CDR2 FYNNEI. CDR3 length: 12 amino acids. V lost 8 bases, J lost 6 bases, and 10 bases lay in between.